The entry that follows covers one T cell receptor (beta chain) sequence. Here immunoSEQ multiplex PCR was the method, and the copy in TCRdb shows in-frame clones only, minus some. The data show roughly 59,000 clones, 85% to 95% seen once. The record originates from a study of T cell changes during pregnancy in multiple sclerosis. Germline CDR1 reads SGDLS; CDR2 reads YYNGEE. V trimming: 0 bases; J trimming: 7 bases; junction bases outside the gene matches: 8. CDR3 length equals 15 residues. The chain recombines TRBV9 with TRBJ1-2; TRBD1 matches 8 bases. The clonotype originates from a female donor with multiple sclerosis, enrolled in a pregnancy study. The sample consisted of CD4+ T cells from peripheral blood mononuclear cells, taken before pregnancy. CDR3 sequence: CASSVEGRGLRGYTF. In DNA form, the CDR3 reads TGTGCCAGCAGCGTAGAGGGCAGGGGGCTACGTGGCTACACCTTC.